This T cell receptor beta chain is from a study of blood T cells in healthy people across ages. A second PCR, run for roughly 7 to 11 cycles, used a sample-barcoded 5' primer plus a J-beta primer mix. Each CDR3 protein gets one entry after TCRdb re-called the 5' RACE reads with MiXCR. The table has about 590,000 distinct CDR3 sequences, about 30% seen once; the top ten hold approximately 15%. Many counts were recorded for this clonotype. The germline gives CDR1 SGHRS, CDR2 YFSETQ. The length of the CDR3 is 14 residues. Trimming removed 0 bases at V and 3 bases at J, with 7 bases between. The sequenced sample was blood. The receptor was isolated from a woman older than 75 in good health. The rearrangement uses TRBV5-1 and TRBJ2-1; D remains ambiguous. The chain's CDR3 is CASSLGADYNEQFF. Written as DNA, the CDR3 is TGCGCCAGCAGCTTGGGGGCAGACTACAATGAGCAGTTCTTC. Full variable domain (remainder filled in from reference TRBV5-1 and TRBJ2-1): KAGVTQTPRYLIKTRGQQVTLSCSPISGHRSVSWYQQTPGQGLQFLFEYFSETQRNKGNFPGRFSGRQFSNSRSEMNVSTLELGDSALYLCASSLGADYNEQFFGPGTRLTVL.